This is a list of T cell receptor beta chains from one sample in a study of cytomegalovirus exposure and HLA in healthy donors. Sequencing was performed with immunoSEQ multiplex PCR; in TCRdb, only in-frame clones are kept and a portion is missing. The sample carries 90,000 to 150,000 clones, 70% to 90% recorded once. Sequencing input: PBMCs. The receptors originated from a man aged 18 to 30 in good health and CMV-seronegative. Each CDR3 is given with its conserved first and last residue. The D gene is left open where the match is weak. Clone size is stated in some rows and not others, as once, few, many or a class when expanded.

J: TRBJ2-6; size: .; V: TRBV5-6; D: TRBD1; CDR3: CASSFLTGAGANVLTF; DNA: TGTGCCAGCAGCTTTCTGACAGGGGCTGGGGCCAACGTCCTGACTTTC
J: TRBJ2-2; size: .; V: TRBV10-3; D: TRBD2; CDR3: CAISPTGGDTGELFF; DNA: TGTGCCATCTCCCCCACGGGAGGTGACACCGGGGAGCTGTTTTTT
J: TRBJ1-5; size: medium-sized; V: TRBV27; D: .; CDR3: CASSPSYSNQPQHF; DNA: TGTGCCAGCAGCCCTTCCTATAGCAATCAGCCCCAGCATTTT
J: TRBJ2-7; size: .; V: TRBV28; D: TRBD1; CDR3: CASITGTGSYEQYF; DNA: TGTGCCAGCATTACCGGGACAGGGAGCTACGAGCAGTACTTC
J: TRBJ2-1; size: .; V: TRBV7-9; D: TRBD2; CDR3: CASSLALAGAVYNEQFF; DNA: TGTGCCAGCAGCTTGGCCTTAGCGGGGGCGGTGTACAATGAGCAGTTCTTC
J: TRBJ1-2; size: .; V: TRBV30; D: TRBD1; CDR3: CAWSLTGGIYGYTF; DNA: TGTGCCTGGAGTTTAACAGGGGGCATCTATGGCTACACCTTC
J: TRBJ1-2; size: .; V: TRBV21-1; D: .; CDR3: CARPEDYGYTF; DNA: TGTGCCAGGCCAGAAGACTATGGCTACACCTTC
J: TRBJ2-7; size: .; V: TRBV6-6; D: .; CDR3: CASSYRSYEQYF; DNA: TGTGCCAGCAGTTACCGCTCCTACGAGCAGTACTTC
J: TRBJ1-5; size: .; V: TRBV28; D: .; CDR3: CASSLRQGHQPQHF; DNA: TGTGCCAGCAGTTTACGCCAGGGGCATCAGCCCCAGCATTTT
J: TRBJ1-1; size: .; V: TRBV28; D: TRBD1; CDR3: CASNYVRGTTEAFF; DNA: TGTGCCAGCAATTACGTCAGGGGGACCACTGAAGCTTTCTTT
J: TRBJ1-1; size: .; V: TRBV6-5; D: .; CDR3: CASGARAFF; DNA: TGTGCCAGCGGGGCACGGGCTTTCTTT
J: TRBJ2-7; size: .; V: TRBV19; D: .; CDR3: CASSIRNGFSYEQYF; DNA: TGTGCCAGTAGTATCCGAAACGGTTTCTCCTACGAGCAGTACTTC
J: TRBJ1-1; size: .; V: TRBV6-5; D: .; CDR3: CASSYSSAGRGTEAFF; DNA: TGTGCCAGCAGTTACTCGAGTGCGGGGCGGGGCACTGAAGCTTTCTTT
J: TRBJ2-1; size: once; V: TRBV30; D: .; CDR3: CAWKFWGSGDNEQFF; DNA: TGTGCCTGGAAATTTTGGGGCAGTGGGGACAATGAGCAGTTCTTC
J: TRBJ2-7; size: .; V: TRBV7-9; D: TRBD2; CDR3: CASSSPGGRALHEQYF; DNA: TGTGCCAGCAGCTCACCCGGCGGGAGGGCTCTCCACGAGCAGTACTTC
J: TRBJ2-7; size: .; V: TRBV5-4; D: .; CDR3: CASSLGYSYEQYF; DNA: TGTGCCAGCAGCCTCGGGTATTCCTACGAGCAGTACTTC
J: TRBJ2-7; size: few; V: TRBV13; D: .; CDR3: CASSFWGVPYEQYF; DNA: TGTGCCAGCAGCTTCTGGGGGGTTCCCTACGAGCAGTACTTC
J: TRBJ1-4; size: once; V: TRBV7-6; D: TRBD1; CDR3: CASRQTGRGEKLFF; DNA: TGTGCCAGCAGACAGACAGGGCGGGGTGAAAAACTGTTTTTT
J: TRBJ2-1; size: .; V: TRBV4-1; D: .; CDR3: CASSQRSFVEQFF; DNA: TGCGCCAGCAGCCAACGTAGCTTCGTTGAGCAGTTCTTC
J: TRBJ2-7; size: .; V: TRBV29-1; D: TRBD1; CDR3: CSVRDRRTYEQYF; DNA: TGCAGCGTACGGGACAGGCGAACGTACGAGCAGTACTTC
J: TRBJ2-7; size: few; V: TRBV25-1; D: .; CDR3: CASSESYEQYF; DNA: TGTGCCAGCAGTGAGTCGTACGAGCAGTACTTC
J: TRBJ2-7; size: .; V: TRBV5-1; D: TRBD2; CDR3: CASRETSGGSYEQYF; DNA: TGCGCCAGCAGGGAGACTAGCGGGGGCTCCTACGAGCAGTACTTC
J: TRBJ2-7; size: .; V: TRBV4-3; D: TRBD1; CDR3: CASSQGQGIVYEQYF; DNA: TGCGCCAGCAGCCAAGGACAGGGAATAGTCTACGAGCAGTACTTC
J: TRBJ2-7; size: .; V: TRBV11-2; D: .; CDR3: CASSLGRGGYEQYF; DNA: TGTGCCAGCAGCTTGGGTCGAGGCGGGTACGAGCAGTACTTC
J: TRBJ2-2; size: .; V: TRBV6-4; D: TRBD2; CDR3: CASSDSWGGTGELFF; DNA: TGTGCCAGCAGTGACTCGTGGGGGGGGACCGGGGAGCTGTTTTTT
J: TRBJ2-3; size: .; V: TRBV27; D: TRBD2; CDR3: CASTIAGGPGTDTQYF; DNA: TGTGCCAGCACCATAGCGGGAGGGCCTGGCACAGATACGCAGTATTTT
J: TRBJ2-7; size: .; V: TRBV19; D: .; CDR3: CASSATTYEQYF; DNA: TGTGCCAGTAGTGCTACCACCTACGAGCAGTACTTC
J: TRBJ2-1; size: .; V: TRBV27; D: TRBD1; CDR3: CASSSSRQGRANEQFF; DNA: TGTGCCAGCAGTTCCTCTAGACAGGGTCGGGCCAATGAGCAGTTCTTC
J: TRBJ2-5; size: .; V: TRBV2; D: TRBD2; CDR3: CASISLAGQETQYF; DNA: TGTGCCAGCATCTCACTAGCGGGACAAGAGACCCAGTACTTC
J: TRBJ1-2; size: .; V: TRBV27; D: TRBD1; CDR3: CASSGGGQGEKGYTF; DNA: TGTGCCAGCTCCGGAGGGGGACAGGGAGAGAAAGGCTACACCTTC
J: TRBJ2-7; size: .; V: TRBV5-1; D: TRBD1; CDR3: CASKYGTGAGVEEQYF; DNA: TGCGCCAGCAAATACGGGACAGGGGCTGGCGTTGAAGAGCAGTACTTC
J: TRBJ1-1; size: .; V: TRBV10-2; D: .; CDR3: CASSSSGSYTEAFF; DNA: TGCGCCAGCAGTTCGTCAGGAAGTTACACTGAAGCTTTCTTT
J: TRBJ2-7; size: .; V: TRBV9; D: TRBD1; CDR3: CASSTGTGYEQYF; DNA: TGTGCCAGCAGCACCGGGACAGGGTACGAGCAGTACTTC
J: TRBJ2-1; size: .; V: TRBV5-3; D: TRBD1; CDR3: CARSCTGTERANEQFF; DNA: TGTGCCAGAAGCTGCACCGGGACAGAGAGGGCCAATGAGCAGTTCTTC
J: TRBJ2-3; size: .; V: TRBV5-1; D: TRBD2; CDR3: CASSPGGYTDTQYF; DNA: TGCGCCAGCAGCCCGGGAGGGTACACAGATACGCAGTATTTT